The 18 T cell receptor beta chains in this list originate from one sample, sequenced in a study of STAT3 mutations in large granular lymphocyte leukemia. General observations from the study: Every T-LGLL patient had at least one immunodominant TCRbeta clonotype.

TCRdb keeps only in-frame clones here, not all; method: immunoSEQ multiplex PCR. In the table there are around 5,000 clones, roughly 87% of which are singletons. For these TCRs, the target antigens are not known. Sequenced: PBMCs. The receptors come from a human donor with T large granular lymphocyte leukemia. Some clones in this sample may be carry-over from other donors' samples.

The chain has TRBV7-9 and TRBJ2-7; TRBD1 agrees at 9 bases. This CDR3 is 16 amino acids long. Germline CDR1 and CDR2: SEHNR and FQNEAQ (reference sequence). Trimming at V came to 5 bases and at J to 1 base, leaving 9 bases not matched to a gene. Written as DNA, the CDR3 is TGTGCCAGCAGCATCGTCGAGACAGGGGGGTCCTACGAGCAGTACTTC. Translated: CASSIVETGGSYEQYF.

This chain connects TRBV14 to TRBJ2-2; D is perhaps TRBD1 or TRBD2 (5 bases each). The CDR3 contains 15 residues. Trimming left V 2 bases short and J 6 bases short, with 13 bases between. Germline V gene data show CDR1 as SGHDN and CDR2 as FVKESK. DNA for the CDR3: TGTGCCAGCAGCCAACAGGGTCCCGGGGCCGGGGAGCTGTTTTTT. It translates to CASSQQGPGAGELFF.

The V call is TRBV9, the J call TRBJ1-2; D is perhaps TRBD1 (5 bases). The V end was cut by 0 bases, the J end by 3 bases, with 15 bases between. The CDR3 loop spans 16 amino acids. Germline loops: CDR1 SGDLS, CDR2 YYNGEE. The CDR3 loop reads CASSVVGGPLDYGYTF. The CDR3 DNA reads TGTGCCAGCAGCGTAGTGGGGGGTCCCCTCGACTATGGCTACACCTTC. The complete variable domain, with remaining parts taken from reference TRBV9 and TRBJ1-2, reads DSGVTQTPKHLITATGQRVTLRCSPRSGDLSVYWYQQSLDQGLQFLIQYYNGEERAKGNILERFSAQQFPDLHSELNLSSLELGDSALYFCASSVVGGPLDYGYTFGSGTRLTVV.

V usage is TRBV28 and J usage is TRBJ2-7; maybe TRBD2 (5 bases). Trimming took off 6 bases at V and 6 bases at J, with 12 bases between the two ends. The CDR3 runs 12 residues. Looked up from germline, CDR1 is MDHEN and CDR2 is SYDVKM. In DNA, the CDR3 is TGTGCCAGCAGCCGAAAACGGGGCGAGCAGTACTTC. Translated: CASSRKRGEQYF.

The chain links TRBV11-2 to TRBJ2-5, with 7 positions matching TRBD2. The junction had 4 bases not matched to a gene; V was cut back by 3 bases and J by 3 bases. The CDR3 runs to 14 residues. Germline V lookup: CDR1 SGHAT, CDR2 FQNNGV. As DNA, the CDR3 is TGTGCCAGCAGCTTGGGGCTAGCGGAAGAGACCCAGTACTTC. Its translation is CASSLGLAEETQYF.

The chain recombines TRBV7-2 with TRBJ2-3; D remains unclear. The V and J ends lost 1 base and 2 bases respectively, with 7 bases between them. The CDR3 sequence is 14 residues long. The V gene's germline CDR1 is SGHTA and CDR2 FQGNSA. CDR3 sequence reads: CASSLVLATDTQYF. The DNA of the CDR3 is TGTGCCAGCAGCTTAGTACTCGCCACAGATACGCAGTATTTT.

The gene calls are TRBV29-1 and TRBJ2-7; 8 nucleotides agree with TRBD1. Germline V lookup: CDR1 SQVTM, CDR2 ANQGSEA. V lost 6 bases, J lost 5 bases, and 9 bases stayed unmatched. The CDR3 runs 13 residues. For the CDR3, the DNA is TGCAGCGTGGGGCGTGGACAGGGTAACGAGCAGTACTTC. Amino acids: CSVGRGQGNEQYF.

The CDR3 DNA sequence: TGTGCCAGCAGTGAATATAACCGGGGGAAGACTGAAGCTTTCTTT. Amino acids: CASSEYNRGKTEAFF. J is TRBJ1-1 and V is TRBV25-1; TRBD1 is a possible D gene (5 bases). V shed 0 bases and J shed 5 bases, with 13 bases lying between them. Per the germline V gene, CDR1 is MGHDK and CDR2 is SYGVNS. The CDR3 is made up of 15 amino acids.

The chain links TRBV11-2 to TRBJ2-3, with D uncertain. Germline lookup yields CDR1 SGHAT and CDR2 FQNNGV. The CDR3 is 15 residues long. V shed 3 bases and J shed 3 bases, with 13 bases lying between them. This CDR3 reads CASSFNSLSTDTQYF. CDR3 nucleotide sequence: TGTGCCAGCAGCTTTAACAGTCTTTCAACAGATACGCAGTATTTT.

The chain carries TRBV29-1 and TRBJ2-3; no reliable D call. Germline CDR1 is SQVTM and CDR2 is ANQGSEA. The V end was cut by 3 bases, the J end by 2 bases, with 9 bases between. The length of the CDR3 is 13 residues. The CDR3 nucleotides are TGCAGCGTTGAGTGGCGTTACACAGATACGCAGTATTTT. Residues: CSVEWRYTDTQYF.

The chain joins TRBV18 to TRBJ2-3; 7 nucleotides match TRBD1. The CDR3 runs to 16 residues. The V and J ends lost 2 bases and 5 bases, in that order; junction bases with no gene match: 10. Per germline, CDR1 KGHSH and CDR2 LQKENI. CDR3 coding DNA: TGTGCCAGCTCACCAGAGTTGTTAGGGGGCGGAGATACGCAGTATTTT. Translation gives CASSPELLGGGDTQYF.

This chain connects TRBV18 to TRBJ2-7; D perhaps matches TRBD1 (5 bases). The CDR3 contains 13 residues. The V gene lost 5 bases and the J gene lost 2 bases, with 10 bases spanning the gap. Germline assignment: CDR1 KGHSH and CDR2 LQKENI. CDR3 sequence reads: CASSEDTPYEQYF. CDR3 sequence (DNA): TGTGCCAGCTCAGAGGACACCCCCTACGAGCAGTACTTC.

J is TRBJ1-1 and V is TRBV10-3; 7 bases are shared with TRBD1. The CDR3 consists of 14 residues. Germline lookup yields CDR1 ENHRY and CDR2 SYGVKD. Trimming at V came to 4 bases and at J to 1 base, leaving 3 bases not matched to a gene. CDR3 coding DNA: TGTGCCATCAGTGGGGGACAGACGAACACTGAAGCTTTCTTT. This codes for CAISGGQTNTEAFF.

This chain joins TRBV27 and TRBJ1-4; D is unresolved. CDR1 is MNHEY, CDR2 SMNVEV, per germline (reference sequence). Trimming shortened V by 7 bases and J by 8 bases, and 17 bases separated the two germline ends. The CDR3 has 14 amino acids. This chain's CDR3 is CASKGDKKSEKLFF. In DNA form, the CDR3 reads TGTGCCAGCAAGGGCGATAAGAAAAGCGAAAAACTGTTTTTT.

The DNA for the CDR3 is TGCGCCAGCAGCTTAGGGGACAGCACAGATACGCAGTATTTT. Its translation is CASSLGDSTDTQYF. The chain has TRBV5-1 and TRBJ2-3; D is tentatively TRBD1 or TRBD2 (5 bases each). The CDR3 loop spans 14 amino acids. Per the germline V gene, CDR1 is SGHRS and CDR2 is YFSETQ. V lost 2 bases to trimming and J lost 0 bases, with 7 bases between them.

The J gene is TRBJ2-7, the V gene TRBV7-9, with TRBD2 matching over 10 bases. This CDR3 contains 16 residues. Trimming took 4 bases from V and 0 from J; bases not matched to a gene: 6. The germline CDR1 and CDR2 sequences are SEHNR and FQNEAQ (reference sequence). Written as DNA, the CDR3 is TGTGCCAGCAGCTCCATAGCGGGAGGTGACTCCTACGAGCAGTACTTC. Translating gives CASSSIAGGDSYEQYF.

The rearrangement joins TRBV7-2 to TRBJ2-1; possibly TRBD2 for D (5 bases). The CDR3 is 12 residues long. The germline CDR1 and CDR2 sequences are SGHTA and FQGNSA. Trimming left V 5 bases short and J 11 bases short, with 13 bases between. The CDR3 coding sequence is TGTGCCAGCAGCCTTTTAGCGATGCAGCAGTTCTTC. It yields the protein CASSLLAMQQFF. Full variable domain (missing parts from reference TRBV7-2 and TRBJ2-1): GAGVSQSPSNKVTEKGKDVELRCDPISGHTALYWYRQSLGQGLEFLIYFQGNSAPDKSGLPSDRFSAERTGGSVSTLTIQRTQQEDSAVYLCASSLLAMQQFFGPGTRLTVL.

This clone came up once. The V and J genes are TRBV28 and TRBJ2-3, with unresolved D. V gave up 5 bases and J gave up 6 bases, with 18 bases separating them. Germline V gene sequence: CDR1 MDHEN, CDR2 SYDVKM. There are 15 residues in the CDR3. CDR3: CASSPQRTARDTQYF. Here the CDR3 DNA reads TGTGCCAGCAGTCCCCAACGGACGGCCCGGGATACGCAGTATTTT.